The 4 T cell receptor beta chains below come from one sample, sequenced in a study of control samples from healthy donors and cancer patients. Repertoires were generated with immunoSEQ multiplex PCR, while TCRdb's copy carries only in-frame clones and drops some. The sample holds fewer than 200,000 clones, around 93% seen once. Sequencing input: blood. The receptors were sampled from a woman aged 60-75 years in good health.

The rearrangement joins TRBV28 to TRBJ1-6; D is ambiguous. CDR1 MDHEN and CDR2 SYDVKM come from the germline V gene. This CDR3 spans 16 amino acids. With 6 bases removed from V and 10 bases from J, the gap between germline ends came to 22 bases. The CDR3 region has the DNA TGTGCCAGCAGCCTGTACTCCTCTCCCAGCGGGTCACCCCTCCACTTT. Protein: CASSLYSSPSGSPLHF.

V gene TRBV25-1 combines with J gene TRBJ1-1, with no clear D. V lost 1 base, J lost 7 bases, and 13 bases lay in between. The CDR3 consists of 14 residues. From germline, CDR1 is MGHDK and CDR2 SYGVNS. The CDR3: CASSELGIASEAFF. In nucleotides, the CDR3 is TGTGCCAGCAGTGAATTAGGGATTGCGAGTGAAGCTTTCTTT.

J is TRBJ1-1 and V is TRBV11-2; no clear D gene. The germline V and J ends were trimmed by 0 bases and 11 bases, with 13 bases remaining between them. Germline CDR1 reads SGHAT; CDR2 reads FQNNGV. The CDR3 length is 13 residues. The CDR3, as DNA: TGTGCCAGCAGCTTAGAATCTGGCCAAAAGGCTTTCTTT. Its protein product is CASSLESGQKAFF. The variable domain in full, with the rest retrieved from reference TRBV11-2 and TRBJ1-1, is EAGVAQSPRYKIIEKRQSVAFWCNPISGHATLYWYQQILGQGPKLLIQFQNNGVVDDSQLPKDRFSAERLKGVDSTLKIQPAKLEDSAVYLCASSLESGQKAFFGQGTRLTVV.

The CDR3 protein is CALAGVTGAGLYNEQFF. The DNA for the CDR3 is TGTGCTCTGGCAGGGGTCACAGGGGCAGGGCTCTACAATGAGCAGTTCTTC. This sequence joins TRBV9 and TRBJ2-1; TRBD1 agrees at 7 bases. The CDR3 is 17 residues long. CDR1 is SGDLS, CDR2 YYNGEE, per germline.